Listed below are T cell receptor beta chains from one sample, sequenced in a study of OX40 agonist ivuxolimab in advanced cancers. Profiled with immunoSEQ multiplex PCR; TCRdb holds only in-frame clones, not every one. The sample includes approximately 65,000 clones, around four fifths seen only once; the top ten take roughly 11%. Sequencing was performed on CD4+ or CD8+ T cells sorted from blood, taken in a trial of the OX40 agonist ivuxolimab. These receptors all stem from an adult with an advanced solid tumor such as melanoma, head and neck, liver or kidney cancer. Each CDR3 is given with its conserved first and last residue. The order of the fields is D gene, J gene, clone size, V gene, CDR3 protein, CDR3 DNA. The D gene is left open where the match is weak. The size entry is marked missing in some rows and otherwise reads once, few, many or a size class.

>NA|TRBJ1-5|NA|TRBV19
CASSIARRGGNQPQHF
TGTGCCAGTAGTATAGCCCGCCGGGGAGGCAATCAGCCCCAGCATTTT
>TRBD2|TRBJ2-5|NA|TRBV5-4
CASSFTSGRVQETQYF
TGTGCCAGCAGCTTTACTAGCGGGAGGGTCCAAGAGACCCAGTACTTC
>TRBD1|TRBJ2-3|NA|TRBV28
CASSLTGQGTDTQYF
TGTGCCAGCAGTTTAACTGGACAGGGGACAGATACGCAGTATTTT
>TRBD1|TRBJ2-7|NA|TRBV7-2
CASSLDGQGSYEQYF
TGTGCCAGCAGCTTAGACGGACAGGGCTCCTACGAGCAGTACTTC
>TRBD2|TRBJ2-7|NA|TRBV11-2
CASSPISRTSSYEQYF
TGTGCCAGCAGCCCGATAAGTAGGACTAGCTCCTACGAGCAGTACTTC
>NA|TRBJ2-5|NA|TRBV19
CASSIGVGRGDQETQYF
TGTGCCAGTAGTATCGGGGTAGGGCGGGGCGATCAAGAGACCCAGTACTTC
>TRBD2|TRBJ2-3|NA|TRBV5-1
CASSSGTSGGGGADTQYF
TGCGCCAGCAGCTCTGGGACTAGCGGGGGAGGAGGGGCAGATACGCAGTATTTT
>NA|TRBJ1-3|NA|TRBV30
CAWSVWGSGAGNTIYF
TGTGCCTGGAGTGTATGGGGCAGCGGAGCTGGAAACACCATATATTTT
>TRBD1|TRBJ2-4|NA|TRBV7-3
CASSLKGGDFGNIQYF
TGTGCCAGCAGCTTAAAAGGGGGCGATTTCGGGAACATTCAGTACTTC
>NA|TRBJ2-1|NA|TRBV27
CASSFEGFYNEQFF
TGTGCCAGCAGTTTTGAGGGATTCTACAATGAGCAGTTCTTC
>NA|TRBJ2-2|NA|TRBV2
CASRTAGQNTGELFF
TGTGCCAGCAGGACCGCGGGGCAAAACACCGGGGAGCTGTTTTTT
>TRBD1|TRBJ1-1|once|TRBV7-9
CASSFGQANTEAFF
TGTGCCAGCAGCTTCGGACAGGCTAACACTGAAGCTTTCTTT
>NA|TRBJ2-2|NA|TRBV2
CASMGTMTNTGELFF
TGTGCCAGCATGGGGACAATGACGAACACCGGGGAGCTGTTTTTT
>NA|TRBJ2-3|NA|TRBV5-4
CASSFEPDTQYF
TGTGCCAGCAGCTTTGAGCCAGATACGCAGTATTTT
>TRBD2|TRBJ2-7|NA|TRBV7-3
CASSYRTSGYEQYF
TGTGCCAGCAGCTACCGGACTAGCGGTTACGAGCAGTACTTC
>TRBD1|TRBJ2-6|NA|TRBV30
CAWRPQGSSGANVLTF
TGTGCCTGGAGACCACAGGGGTCTAGTGGGGCCAACGTCCTGACTTTC
>NA|TRBJ1-1|few|TRBV4-2
CASSQGIGFETEAFF
TGTGCCAGCAGCCAGGGGATCGGATTCGAGACTGAAGCTTTCTTT
>TRBD1|TRBJ2-1|NA|TRBV11-2
CASSLDRGHEQFF
TGTGCCAGCAGCCTCGACAGGGGCCATGAGCAGTTCTTC
>NA|TRBJ1-3|NA|TRBV4-2
CASSLGSRLGNTIYF
TGTGCCAGCAGCCTTGGCAGCCGCTTGGGAAACACCATATATTTT
>TRBD1|TRBJ2-7|NA|TRBV28
CASTLGTGRPKQYF
TGTGCCAGCACCTTGGGGACAGGGAGACCAAAGCAGTACTTC
>TRBD1|TRBJ1-4|NA|TRBV2
CASRLQGPGEKLFF
TGTGCCAGCAGATTACAGGGGCCAGGAGAAAAACTGTTTTTT
>NA|TRBJ1-1|NA|TRBV5-1
CASSLAVTQNTEAFF
TGCGCCAGCAGCTTGGCCGTCACTCAGAACACTGAAGCTTTCTTT
>TRBD2|TRBJ2-5|NA|TRBV4-2
CASSLDLAGGRETQYF
TGTGCCAGCAGCCTAGACCTAGCGGGGGGGCGAGAGACCCAGTACTTC
>NA|TRBJ2-2|NA|TRBV6-6
CASSYSAGMDTGELFF
TGTGCCAGCAGTTACTCGGCGGGAATGGACACCGGGGAGCTGTTTTTT
>NA|TRBJ2-5|once|TRBV11-3
CASSSPGDGETQYF
TGTGCCAGCAGCTCCCCGGGGGATGGAGAGACCCAGTACTTC
>TRBD2|TRBJ2-5|NA|TRBV2
CASSGTSGGYAETQYF
TGTGCCAGCAGCGGGACTAGCGGGGGTTACGCGGAGACCCAGTACTTC
>NA|TRBJ2-3|NA|TRBV2
CASSVANTDTQYF
TGTGCCAGCAGTGTGGCCAACACAGATACGCAGTATTTT
>NA|TRBJ2-7|NA|TRBV5-5
CASSFRDNYEQYF
TGTGCCAGCAGCTTCCGGGACAACTACGAGCAGTACTTC
>NA|TRBJ2-5|NA|TRBV27
CASSSMDMLETQYF
TGTGCCAGCAGTTCCATGGACATGTTAGAGACCCAGTACTTC
>TRBD2|TRBJ2-1|NA|TRBV18
CASFSGTSYNEQFF
TGTGCCAGCTTTAGCGGGACCTCCTACAATGAGCAGTTCTTC
>NA|TRBJ2-5|NA|TRBV19
CASSINPQETQYF
TGTGCCAGTAGTATCAACCCGCAGGAGACCCAGTACTTC
>TRBD2|TRBJ2-1|NA|TRBV9
CASSPREGEAEQFF
TGTGCCAGCAGCCCCCGGGAGGGGGAGGCTGAGCAGTTCTTC
>TRBD1|TRBJ1-5|NA|TRBV6-5
CATRTGGQPQHF
TGTGCCACCAGGACAGGTGGACAGCCCCAGCATTTT
>NA|TRBJ2-6|NA|TRBV9
CASSVSSTGANVLTF
TGTGCCAGCAGCGTAAGTTCGACCGGGGCCAACGTCCTGACTTTC
>NA|TRBJ1-1|NA|TRBV5-1
CASSKNLAGEDTEAFF
TGCGCCAGCAGCAAGAACCTGGCAGGGGAGGACACTGAAGCTTTCTTT
>NA|TRBJ1-3|NA|TRBV5-1
CASSLNQDGNSGNTIYF
TGCGCCAGCAGCTTAAATCAGGACGGGAACTCTGGAAACACCATATATTTT
>NA|TRBJ2-1|NA|TRBV5-1
CASSLGAQANEQFF
TGCGCCAGCAGCTTGGGGGCGCAGGCCAATGAGCAGTTCTTC
>NA|TRBJ2-5|NA|TRBV7-9
CASSPFRGETQYF
TGTGCCAGCAGCCCTTTTCGGGGCGAGACCCAGTACTTC
>TRBD2|TRBJ2-1|NA|TRBV9
CASSVSGISYNEQFF
TGTGCCAGCAGCGTTAGCGGGATCTCCTACAATGAGCAGTTCTTC
>TRBD1|TRBJ2-5|NA|TRBV7-9
CASRTTGEVKETQYF
TGTGCCAGCAGGACTACAGGGGAAGTAAAAGAGACCCAGTACTTC
>NA|TRBJ2-3|once|TRBV7-8
CASSLYRSTDTQYF
TGTGCCAGCAGCTTATACAGGTCCACAGATACGCAGTATTTT
>NA|TRBJ2-3|NA|TRBV7-9
CASSLATTDTQYF
TGTGCCAGCAGCTTAGCGACCACAGATACGCAGTATTTT
>NA|TRBJ1-4|NA|TRBV2
CASSDRTAATNEKLFF
TGTGCCAGCAGTGACAGGACCGCCGCAACTAATGAAAAACTGTTTTTT
>TRBD2|TRBJ2-5|NA|TRBV4-2
CASSQEAGKEETQYF
TGTGCCAGCAGCCAAGAAGCGGGAAAAGAAGAGACCCAGTACTTC
>NA|TRBJ2-3|NA|TRBV28
CASSPLREKTDTQYF
TGTGCCAGCAGTCCCCTCCGGGAGAAGACAGATACGCAGTATTTT
>TRBD2|TRBJ2-3|NA|TRBV4-3
CASSQTPPTSGRGINTQYF
TGCGCCAGCAGCCAGACTCCTCCAACTAGCGGGAGGGGCATTAATACGCAGTATTTT
>NA|TRBJ2-3|NA|TRBV5-1
CASRKVQGTFTDTQYF
TGCGCCAGCAGGAAGGTTCAGGGGACTTTCACAGATACGCAGTATTTT
>TRBD2|TRBJ2-2|once|TRBV4-2
CASSLVLAGTGELFF
TGTGCCAGCAGCTTGGTACTAGCGGGCACCGGGGAGCTGTTTTTT
>TRBD2|TRBJ2-1|NA|TRBV11-3
CASSLDGLANEQFF
TGTGCCAGCAGCTTAGATGGACTAGCCAATGAGCAGTTCTTC
>TRBD1|TRBJ2-1|NA|TRBV4-2
CASSRGQGGPYNEQFF
TGTGCCAGCAGCCGCGGACAGGGAGGACCCTACAATGAGCAGTTCTTC
>NA|TRBJ1-1|NA|TRBV10-3
CAISDGQLNTEAFF
TGTGCCATCAGTGATGGGCAGTTGAACACTGAAGCTTTCTTT
>NA|TRBJ2-7|NA|TRBV27
CASWRGPSYEQYF
TGTGCCAGCTGGCGGGGACCCTCCTACGAGCAGTACTTC
>NA|TRBJ1-2|NA|TRBV19
CASSITAGGGSRYGYTF
TGTGCCAGTAGTATTACCGCCGGGGGAGGGAGTCGCTATGGCTACACCTTC
>TRBD1|TRBJ2-3|once|TRBV9
CASSVASGGIADTQYF
TGTGCCAGCAGCGTAGCATCAGGGGGCATAGCAGATACGCAGTATTTT